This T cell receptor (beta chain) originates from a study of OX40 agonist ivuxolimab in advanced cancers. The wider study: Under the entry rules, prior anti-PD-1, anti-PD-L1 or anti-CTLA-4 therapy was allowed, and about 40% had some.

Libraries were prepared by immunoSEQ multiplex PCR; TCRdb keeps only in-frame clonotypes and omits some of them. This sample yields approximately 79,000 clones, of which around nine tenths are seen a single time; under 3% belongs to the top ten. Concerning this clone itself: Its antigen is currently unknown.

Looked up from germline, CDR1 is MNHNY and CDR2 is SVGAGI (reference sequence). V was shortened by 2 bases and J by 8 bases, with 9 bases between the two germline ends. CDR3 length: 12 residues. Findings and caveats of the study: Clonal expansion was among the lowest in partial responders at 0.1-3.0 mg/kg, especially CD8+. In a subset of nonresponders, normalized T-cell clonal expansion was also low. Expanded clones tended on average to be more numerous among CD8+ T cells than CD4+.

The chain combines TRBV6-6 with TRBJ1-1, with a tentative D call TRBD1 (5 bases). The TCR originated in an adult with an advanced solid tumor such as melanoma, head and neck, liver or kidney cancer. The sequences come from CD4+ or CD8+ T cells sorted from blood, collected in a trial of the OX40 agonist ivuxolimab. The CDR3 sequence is CASSYVGREAFF. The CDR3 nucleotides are TGTGCCAGCAGTTACGTGGGGCGCGAAGCTTTCTTT.